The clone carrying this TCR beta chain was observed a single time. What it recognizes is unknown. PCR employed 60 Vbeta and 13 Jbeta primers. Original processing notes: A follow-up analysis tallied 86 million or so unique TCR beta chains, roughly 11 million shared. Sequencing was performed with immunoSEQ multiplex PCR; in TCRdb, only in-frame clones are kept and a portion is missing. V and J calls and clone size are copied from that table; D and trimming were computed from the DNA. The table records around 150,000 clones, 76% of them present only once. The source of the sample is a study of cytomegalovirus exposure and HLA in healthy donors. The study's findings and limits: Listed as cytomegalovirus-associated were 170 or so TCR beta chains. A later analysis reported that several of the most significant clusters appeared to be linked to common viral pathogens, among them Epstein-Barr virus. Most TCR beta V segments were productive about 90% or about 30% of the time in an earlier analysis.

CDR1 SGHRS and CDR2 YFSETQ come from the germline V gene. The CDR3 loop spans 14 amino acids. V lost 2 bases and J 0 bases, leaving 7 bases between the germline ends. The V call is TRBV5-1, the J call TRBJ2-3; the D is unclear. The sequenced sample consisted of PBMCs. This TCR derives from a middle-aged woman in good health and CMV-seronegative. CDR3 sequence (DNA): TGCGCCAGCAGCTTAGCACAGAGCACAGATACGCAGTATTTT. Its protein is CASSLAQSTDTQYF.